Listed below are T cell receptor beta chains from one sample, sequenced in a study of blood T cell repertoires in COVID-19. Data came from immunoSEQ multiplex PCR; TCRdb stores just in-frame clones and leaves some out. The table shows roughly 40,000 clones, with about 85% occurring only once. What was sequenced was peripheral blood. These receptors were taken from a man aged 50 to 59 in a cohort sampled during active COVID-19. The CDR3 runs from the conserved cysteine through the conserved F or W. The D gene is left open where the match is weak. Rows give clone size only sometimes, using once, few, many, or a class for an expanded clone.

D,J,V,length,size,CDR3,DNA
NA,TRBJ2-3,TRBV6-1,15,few,CASSEQVAITDTQYF,TGTGCCAGCAGTGAACAGGTCGCTATCACAGATACGCAGTATTTT
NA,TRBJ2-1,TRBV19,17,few,CASSPHEGESSYNEQFF,TGTGCCAGTAGTCCCCATGAGGGGGAGAGCTCCTACAATGAGCAGTTCTTC
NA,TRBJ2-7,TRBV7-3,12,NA,CASSWGGAEQYF,TGTGCCAGCAGCTGGGGTGGGGCCGAGCAGTACTTC
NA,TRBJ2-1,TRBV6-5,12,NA,CASSYDRNEQFF,TGTGCCAGCAGTTATGATCGGAATGAGCAGTTCTTC
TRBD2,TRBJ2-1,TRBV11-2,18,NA,CASSLSGTSGFSYNEQFF,TGTGCCAGCAGCTTATCAGGGACTAGCGGATTTTCCTACAATGAGCAGTTCTTC
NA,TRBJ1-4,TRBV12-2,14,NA,CASRLDRVTEKLFF,TGTGCAAGTCGCTTAGACAGGGTCACCGAAAAACTGTTTTTT
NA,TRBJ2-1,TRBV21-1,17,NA,CASSTSQPRPGDNEQFF,TGTGCCAGCAGCACCTCCCAACCTCGCCCGGGGGACAATGAGCAGTTCTTC
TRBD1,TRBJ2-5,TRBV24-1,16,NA,CATSDRDRQTQETQYF,TGTGCCACCAGTGACCGGGACAGACAGACCCAAGAGACCCAGTACTTC
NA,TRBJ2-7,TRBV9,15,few,CASSVGGGETYEQYF,TGTGCCAGCAGCGTAGGCGGCGGGGAGACCTACGAGCAGTACTTC
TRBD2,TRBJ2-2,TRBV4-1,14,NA,CASSPGLGGGELFF,TGCGCCAGCAGCCCGGGACTAGGCGGCGGGGAGCTGTTTTTT
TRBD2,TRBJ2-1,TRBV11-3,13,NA,CASSILAGALQFF,TGTGCCAGCAGCATTTTAGCGGGGGCTTTGCAGTTCTTC
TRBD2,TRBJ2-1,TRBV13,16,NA,CASSSAGTSPYDEQFF,TGTGCCAGCAGCTCGGCCGGGACTAGCCCTTATGATGAGCAGTTCTTC
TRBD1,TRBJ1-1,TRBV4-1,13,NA,CASRGTGNTEAFF,TGCGCCAGCCGCGGGACAGGTAACACTGAAGCTTTCTTT